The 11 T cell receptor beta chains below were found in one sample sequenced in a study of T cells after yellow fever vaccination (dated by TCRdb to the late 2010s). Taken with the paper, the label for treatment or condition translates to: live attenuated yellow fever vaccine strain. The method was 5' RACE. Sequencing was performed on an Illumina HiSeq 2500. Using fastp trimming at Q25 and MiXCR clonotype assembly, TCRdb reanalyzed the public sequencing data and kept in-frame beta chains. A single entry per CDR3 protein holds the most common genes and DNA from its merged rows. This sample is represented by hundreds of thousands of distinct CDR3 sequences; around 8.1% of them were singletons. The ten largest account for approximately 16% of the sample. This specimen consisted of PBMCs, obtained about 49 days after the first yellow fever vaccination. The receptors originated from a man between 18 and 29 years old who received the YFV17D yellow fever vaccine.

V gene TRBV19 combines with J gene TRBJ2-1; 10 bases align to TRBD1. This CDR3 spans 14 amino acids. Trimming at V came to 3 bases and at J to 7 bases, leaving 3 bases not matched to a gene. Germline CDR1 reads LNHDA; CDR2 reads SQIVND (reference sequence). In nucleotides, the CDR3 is TGTGCCAGTAGTATGGGACAGGGGTTAAATGAGCAGTTCTTC. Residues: CASSMGQGLNEQFF. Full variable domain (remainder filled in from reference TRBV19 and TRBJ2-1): DGGITQSPKYLFRKEGQNVTLSCEQNLNHDAMYWYRQDPGQGLRLIYYSQIVNDFQKGDIAEGYSVSREKKESFPLTVTSAQKNPTAFYLCASSMGQGLNEQFFGPGTRLTVL.

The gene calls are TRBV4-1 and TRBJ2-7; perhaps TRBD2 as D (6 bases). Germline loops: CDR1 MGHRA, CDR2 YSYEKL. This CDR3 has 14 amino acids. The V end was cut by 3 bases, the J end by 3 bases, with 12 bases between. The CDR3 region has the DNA TGCGCCAGCAGCCAGGGACTCCAGGGCTACGAGCAGTACGTC. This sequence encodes CASSQGLQGYEQYV.

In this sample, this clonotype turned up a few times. CDR3 sequence reads: CASRLDGDYEQYF. The DNA of the CDR3 is TGTGCCAGTAGATTGGATGGGGACTACGAGCAGTACTTC. This chain connects TRBV19 to TRBJ2-7; D unclear. V lost 6 bases and J 3 bases, leaving 12 bases between the germline ends. CDR1 is LNHDA and CDR2 is SQIVND in the germline V gene (reference sequence). The CDR3 is made up of 13 amino acids.

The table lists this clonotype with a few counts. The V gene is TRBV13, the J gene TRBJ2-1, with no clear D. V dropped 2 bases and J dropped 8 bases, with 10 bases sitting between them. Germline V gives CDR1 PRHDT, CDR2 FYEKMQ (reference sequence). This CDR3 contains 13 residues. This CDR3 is CASSLSRIDEQFF. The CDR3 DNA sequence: TGTGCCAGCAGCTTAAGTCGTATTGATGAGCAGTTCTTC.

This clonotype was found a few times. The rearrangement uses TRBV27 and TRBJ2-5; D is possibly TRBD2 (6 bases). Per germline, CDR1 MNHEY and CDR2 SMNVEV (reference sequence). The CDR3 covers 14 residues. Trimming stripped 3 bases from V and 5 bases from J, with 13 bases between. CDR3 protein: CASSFRRGGETQYF. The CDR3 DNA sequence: TGTGCCAGCAGTTTCAGGCGGGGAGGTGAGACCCAGTACTTC.

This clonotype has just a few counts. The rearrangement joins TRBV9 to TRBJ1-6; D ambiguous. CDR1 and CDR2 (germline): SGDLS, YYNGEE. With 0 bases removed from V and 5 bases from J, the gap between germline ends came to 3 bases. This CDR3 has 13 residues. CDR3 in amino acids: CASSVGDNSPLHF. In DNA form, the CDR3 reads TGTGCCAGCAGCGTAGGAGATAATTCACCCCTCCACTTT.

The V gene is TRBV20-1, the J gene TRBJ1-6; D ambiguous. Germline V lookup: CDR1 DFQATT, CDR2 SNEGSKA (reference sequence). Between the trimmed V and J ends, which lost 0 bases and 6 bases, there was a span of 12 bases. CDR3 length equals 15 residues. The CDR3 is CSARDYDGINSPLHF. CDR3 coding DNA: TGCAGTGCTAGAGATTATGACGGAATTAATTCACCCCTCCACTTT.

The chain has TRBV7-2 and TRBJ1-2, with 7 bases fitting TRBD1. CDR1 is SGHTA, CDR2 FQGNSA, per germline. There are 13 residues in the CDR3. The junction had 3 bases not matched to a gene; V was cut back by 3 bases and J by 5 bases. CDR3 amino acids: CASSFGQVYGYTF. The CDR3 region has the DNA TGTGCCAGCAGCTTTGGACAGGTTTATGGCTACACCTTC.

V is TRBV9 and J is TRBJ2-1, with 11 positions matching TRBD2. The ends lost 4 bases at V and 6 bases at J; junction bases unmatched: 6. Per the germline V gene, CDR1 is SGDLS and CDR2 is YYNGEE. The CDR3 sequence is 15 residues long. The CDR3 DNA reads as TGTGCCAGCAGCTTTTCAGGGACTAGCGGCAATGAGCAGTTCTTC. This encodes CASSFSGTSGNEQFF.

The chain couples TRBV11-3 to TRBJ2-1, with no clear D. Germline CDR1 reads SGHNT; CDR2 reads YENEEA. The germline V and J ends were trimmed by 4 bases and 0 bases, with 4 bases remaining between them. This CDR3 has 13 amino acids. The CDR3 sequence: CASSSPSYNEQFF. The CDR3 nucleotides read TGTGCCAGCAGCTCCCCCTCCTACAATGAGCAGTTCTTC.

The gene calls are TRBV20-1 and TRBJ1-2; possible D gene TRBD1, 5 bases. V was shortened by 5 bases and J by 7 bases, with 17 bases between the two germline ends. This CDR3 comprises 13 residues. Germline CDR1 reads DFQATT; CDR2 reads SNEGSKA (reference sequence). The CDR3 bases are TGCAGTGCTGAAGATAGGGGCAGGTCTGGCTACACCTTC. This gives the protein CSAEDRGRSGYTF.